This is a list of T cell receptor beta chains from one sample in a study of T cells in Graves' hyperthyroidism and ophthalmopathy. TCRdb recomputed calls from the multiplex PCR reads with MiXCR, one row per CDR3 protein. The sample holds some 600,000 distinct CDR3 sequences; approximately 13% are singletons and the top ten take almost 6%. The sequenced material came from blood. These TCRs come from a woman in her twenties or thirties with Graves' hyperthyroidism that later progressed to Graves' ophthalmopathy. CDR3s include the opening cysteine and the closing phenylalanine or tryptophan. Fields, in order: CDR3 length, V gene, clone size, J gene, D gene, CDR3 protein, CDR3 DNA. The D gene is left open where the match is weak. The size of a clone is reported for some rows only, either as once, few or many, or as a class for expanded clones.

>12|TRBV11-2|few|TRBJ2-7|-
CASSLNWGAQYF
TGTGCCAGCAGCTTAAACTGGGGGGCGCAGTACTTC
>14|TRBV5-1|-|TRBJ1-5|-
CASSPWGGNQPQHF
TGCGCCAGCAGCCCGTGGGGGGGCAATCAGCCCCAGCATTTT
>15|TRBV20-1|many|TRBJ2-3|TRBD2
CAKGLAGGPTDTQYF
TGCGCCAAGGGACTAGCGGGAGGGCCCACAGATACGCAGTATTTT
>17|TRBV6-5|few|TRBJ2-6|-
CASSYSRDQPTWDVLTF
TGTGCCAGCAGTTACTCGAGGGATCAGCCTACCTGGGACGTCCTGACTTTC
>17|TRBV3-1|few|TRBJ2-1|-
CASSQGLRGWAEDEQFF
TGTGCCAGCAGCCAAGGGTTGCGGGGATGGGCGGAGGATGAGCAGTTCTTC
>17|TRBV7-3|many|TRBJ2-3|-
CASSLTSMVRRGDTQYF
TGTGCCAGCAGCTTAACTTCGATGGTCCGCCGGGGAGATACGCAGTATTTT
>14|TRBV20-1|-|TRBJ2-7|TRBD2
CSALAQRGAYEQYF
TGCAGTGCCCTGGCCCAGCGGGGAGCCTACGAGCAGTACTTC
>11|TRBV28|many|TRBJ2-1|-
CASSFPNEQFF
TGTGCCAGCAGTTTTCCCAATGAGCAGTTCTTC
>13|TRBV6-1|few|TRBJ1-1|-
CASSLHWGAEAFF
TGTGCCAGCAGTCTCCATTGGGGCGCTGAAGCTTTCTTT
>14|TRBV12-3/TRBV12-4|many|TRBJ1-1|TRBD1
CASSPDGTGAEAFF
TGTGCCAGCAGCCCGGACGGGACAGGGGCTGAAGCTTTCTTT
>14|TRBV12-3/TRBV12-4|many|TRBJ2-1|-
CASSLAPNSDEQFF
TGTGCCAGCAGTCTAGCGCCTAACTCCGATGAGCAGTTCTTC
>16|TRBV4-1|-|TRBJ1-3|-
CASSQRFGETGNTIYF
TGCGCCAGCAGCCAAAGGTTCGGGGAGACTGGAAACACCATATATTTT
>22|TRBV27|few|TRBJ2-3|TRBD2
CASSLFGGPRTSGRYSTDTQYF
TGTGCCAGCAGTTTATTTGGGGGCCCCCGGACTAGCGGGAGGTACAGCACAGATACGCAGTATTTT
>15|TRBV6-2/TRBV6-3|few|TRBJ2-7|TRBD1
CDSSYLGQSSYEQYF
TGTGACAGCAGTTACTTGGGACAGTCATCCTACGAGCAGTACTTC
>15|TRBV19|-|TRBJ1-5|-
CASSIDRNSNQPQHF
TGTGCCAGTAGTATAGATAGGAATAGCAATCAGCCCCAGCATTTT
>15|TRBV11-3|-|TRBJ2-5|TRBD1
CASSFAGTGKETQYF
TGTGCCAGCAGCTTTGCCGGGACAGGGAAAGAGACCCAGTACTTC
>14|TRBV6-2/TRBV6-3|many|TRBJ2-3|-
CASSPGPPADTQYF
TGTGCCAGCAGCCCTGGACCGCCTGCAGATACGCAGTATTTT
>13|TRBV10-3|few|TRBJ2-7|-
CAISPSREDEQYF
TGTGCCATCAGTCCGTCTAGAGAGGACGAGCAGTACTTC
>16|TRBV20-1|-|TRBJ2-2|-
CSASSLGSANTGELFF
TGCAGTGCTAGTTCTCTAGGGTCGGCGAACACCGGGGAGCTGTTTTTT
>16|TRBV5-5|-|TRBJ1-5|TRBD1
CTSSSGQGGPNQPQHF
TGTACCAGCAGCTCCGGACAGGGCGGTCCCAATCAGCCCCAGCATTTT
>14|TRBV30|many|TRBJ1-1|-
CAWSEENRNTEAFF
TGTGCCTGGAGTGAAGAGAACAGGAACACTGAAGCTTTCTTT
>15|TRBV27|many|TRBJ2-7|TRBD1
CASSFTGQGSYEQYF
TGTGCCAGCAGTTTCACCGGACAGGGATCGTACGAGCAGTACTTC
>18|TRBV28|many|TRBJ1-2|-
CASSLTVLISFDYLGYTF
TGTGCCAGCAGTTTAACGGTGCTCATTAGCTTCGATTATTTAGGCTACACCTTC
>15|TRBV4-1|-|TRBJ2-7|-
CASSPLGGTPYEQYF
TGCGCCAGCAGCCCCCTTGGCGGGACCCCCTACGAGCAGTACTTC
>13|TRBV20-1|-|TRBJ1-5|TRBD1
CSASGTGDQPQHF
TGCAGTGCTTCCGGGACAGGGGACCAGCCCCAGCATTTT
>12|TRBV20-1|many|TRBJ1-1|-
CSARVPNTEAFF
TGCAGTGCTAGAGTTCCGAACACTGAAGCTTTCTTT
>15|TRBV18|-|TRBJ2-1|-
CASSPALGSNNEQFF
TGTGCCAGCTCACCAGCCCTCGGGTCAAACAATGAGCAGTTCTTC
>15|TRBV19|few|TRBJ2-3|-
CASSIERDRTDTQYF
TGTGCCAGTAGTATAGAAAGGGACCGCACAGATACGCAGTATTTT
>15|TRBV13|-|TRBJ2-7|TRBD1
CASNSGGLRTYEQYF
TGTGCCAGCAACTCAGGGGGCCTCCGGACCTACGAGCAGTACTTC
>13|TRBV3-1|many|TRBJ2-7|-
CASSQGRGGEQYF
TGTGCCAGCAGCCAAGGGAGGGGGGGCGAGCAGTACTTC